This T cell receptor beta chain was observed in a study of identical twins. This clonotype occurred many times. TCRdb redid the calling of the 5' RACE reads with MiXCR, one entry per CDR3 protein. The table lists under 300,000 distinct CDR3 sequences, about an eighth of them singletons. In addition, the sample was reused for a study of yellow fever vaccine responses in identical twins.

Specimen: memory (CD45RO+) T cells sorted from blood. The source of this sequence is a woman aged 18-35 years in good health.

CDR3 sequence: CASSKGGRSNAKNIQYF. The CDR3, as DNA: TGTGCCAGCAGTAAGGGGGGGCGCAGTAACGCCAAAAACATTCAGTACTTC. The chain recombines TRBV28 with TRBJ2-4, with D possibly TRBD2 on 7 matching bases. The CDR3 has 17 residues. Germline CDR1 MDHEN, CDR2 SYDVKM. V gave up 5 bases and J gave up 1 base, with 18 bases separating them. The entire variable domain, with the rest obtained from reference TRBV28 and TRBJ2-4, is as follows: DVKVTQSSRYLVKRTGEKVFLECVQDMDHENMFWYRQDPGLGLRLIYFSYDVKMKEKGDIPEGYSVSREKKERFSLILESASTNQTSMYLCASSKGGRSNAKNIQYFGAGTRLSVL.